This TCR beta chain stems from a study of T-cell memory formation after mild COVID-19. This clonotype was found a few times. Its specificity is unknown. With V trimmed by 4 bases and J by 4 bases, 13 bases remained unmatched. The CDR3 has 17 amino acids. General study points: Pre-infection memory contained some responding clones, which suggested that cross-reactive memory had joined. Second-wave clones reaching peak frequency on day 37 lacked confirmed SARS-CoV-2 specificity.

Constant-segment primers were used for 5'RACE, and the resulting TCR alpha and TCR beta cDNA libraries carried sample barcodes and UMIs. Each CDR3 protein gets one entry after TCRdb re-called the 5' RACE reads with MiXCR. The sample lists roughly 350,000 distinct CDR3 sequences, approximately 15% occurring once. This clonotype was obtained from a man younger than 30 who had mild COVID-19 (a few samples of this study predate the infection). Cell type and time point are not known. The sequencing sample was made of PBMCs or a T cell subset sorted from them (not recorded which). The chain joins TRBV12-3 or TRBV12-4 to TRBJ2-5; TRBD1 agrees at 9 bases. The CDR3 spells CASSSGTGIWWRETQYF. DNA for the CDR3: TGTGCCAGCAGTTCCGGGACAGGGATTTGGTGGAGAGAGACCCAGTACTTC.